This T cell receptor (beta chain) was obtained from a study of blood T cell repertoires in COVID-19 (dated by TCRdb to the early 2020s). Looking at the study overall: Collaborator samples came from the United States, Italy and Spain and covered acute and convalescent phases of COVID-19. The dataset comprised deeply sampled blood TCRbeta repertoires from subjects exposed to, actively infected with, or recovered from COVID-19. A de-identified subject ID, COVID-19 status, age in years and sex were almost always included in the sample metadata. The repertoires were released in a freely available public database intended as a resource for research on the immune response to SARS-CoV-2. Where available, HLA class I and class II types were obtained from metadata supplied by the sample provider rather than from assay-based typing. The samples were drawn from two sources: the first 160 participants of the ongoing ImmuneRACE study, and 1,200 or so subjects contributed by 6 global collaborators. The prospective study material was composed of cDNA or gDNA derived from T cells, B-cell-depleted T cells, or PBMCs.

Broader findings and caveats from the paper: How much clinical and demographic metadata was included differed by source and by participant, and the metadata was provided uncurated.

The immunoSEQ Assay, a bias-controlled multiplex PCR, was used to amplify TCRbeta CDR3 regions from genomic DNA. Per the original workflow: Nucleated cell counts per sample were estimated from amplification of reference gene primers within the assay. To quantify the absolute abundance of each unique TCRbeta CDR3 rearrangement, sequence reads were collapsed and filtered. For each sample, productive Simpson clonality was calculated by taking the square root of Simpson's diversity index across productive rearrangements. TCRdb provides this immuneACCESS table in a form limited to in-frame rearrangements. Some clones are lacking; in checked studies, under half of them reflect an unresolved V gene, and why the rest are absent is not known. V, J and clone size reflect that table, while D and trimming were determined from the DNA. Present in this sample are roughly 50,000 clones, 65% to 85% of which were seen just once. 15% to 20% of the sample is taken by the ten largest.

The collaborating institutions used their own protocols to collect whole blood in K2EDTA tubes. Collaborator samples were shipped for TCRbeta analysis as frozen whole blood, isolated PBMCs, or DNA extracted from either sample type. CDR1 and CDR2 were assigned from the germline V gene as SGHAT and FQNNGV. The CDR3 measures 15 amino acids from cysteine to phenylalanine. Kept here is only the CDR3 DNA, which spans 45 bases and is read in frame from base 1. V gives up 1 base and J gives up 7 bases, and the segment between their germline ends measures 11 bases. In this sample, this clone turned up a few times. This clone's antigen is unknown. Per-nucleotide qualities are absent, and no much larger clonotype sits a single base away.

Sequencing was performed on peripheral blood. This TCR derives from a human donor with active or convalescent COVID-19. The donor label of this sample is uncertain. In this chain, TRBV11-2 is recombined with TRBJ1-6, and TRBD1 may be the D gene, going by 6 matching bases. The CDR3 in this case is CASSLVTGLNSPLHF. The DNA reads as follows: TGTGCCAGCAGCTTAGTAACAGGGTTAAATTCACCCCTCCACTTT. With the portions outside the CDR3 filled from the reference TRBV11-2 and TRBJ1-6 genes, the complete variable region becomes EAGVAQSPRYKIIEKRQSVAFWCNPISGHATLYWYQQILGQGPKLLIQFQNNGVVDDSQLPKDRFSAERLKGVDSTLKIQPAKLEDSAVYLCASSLVTGLNSPLHFGNGTRLTVT.